One sample yielded the 19 T cell receptor beta chains listed below, sequenced in a study of shared clonotypes between healthy human individuals. Clones were read by immunoSEQ multiplex PCR, and TCRdb kept only the in-frame ones, dropping some. The table shows 950,000 to 1,200,000 clones, with 60% to 85% occurring only once. The sequencing input was memory CD4+ T cells from PBMCs. Subset given: CD45RA-negative fraction. These receptors originate from a man aged 18-30 years in good health. Some clones in this sample may be carry-over from other donors' samples.

The chain joins TRBV27 to TRBJ2-2, with a weak D call TRBD2 (7 bases). Trimming took off 3 bases at V and 5 bases at J, with 13 bases between the two ends. CDR3 length: 15 residues. Germline CDR1 is MNHEY and CDR2 is SMNVEV (reference sequence). The CDR3 reads CASSLEGGGTGELFF. CDR3 bases: TGTGCCAGCAGTTTGGAGGGAGGGGGTACCGGGGAGCTGTTTTTT.

The chain uses TRBV7-2 and TRBJ1-2, with no clear D. V lost 6 bases and J 4 bases, leaving 18 bases between the germline ends. The CDR3 consists of 15 residues. Germline CDR1 is SGHTA and CDR2 is FQGNSA. CDR3 nucleotide sequence: TGTGCCAGCAGTTTCAAAGGGTTGGGGTTCTATGGCTACACCTTC. Translation gives CASSFKGLGFYGYTF.

This clone was found once. CDR3 amino acids: CASSIQGSLTVDTQYF. CDR3 nucleotide sequence: TGTGCCAGCAGCATACAGGGGTCCCTCACAGTAGATACGCAGTATTTT. The chain carries TRBV7-2 and TRBJ2-3; TRBD1 matches at 7 bases. Germline V gives CDR1 SGHTA, CDR2 FQGNSA. Trimming took 5 bases from V and 5 from J; bases not matched to a gene: 13. CDR3 length equals 16 residues.

Many counts were recorded for this clone. The CDR3 sequence: CASSQFNEKLFF. CDR3 bases: TGTGCCAGCAGTCAATTTAATGAAAAACTGTTTTTT. The rearrangement joins TRBV6-1 to TRBJ1-4, with D unresolved. Germline values: CDR1 MNHNS, CDR2 SASEGT. Trimming pared 5 bases from V and 4 bases from J, leaving 5 bases between. There are 12 residues in the CDR3.

The V and J genes are TRBV7-6 and TRBJ1-4, with 9 bases fitting TRBD1. This CDR3 has 18 amino acids. Germline values: CDR1 SGHVS, CDR2 FNYEAQ. V was pared by 0 bases and J by 7 bases, with 12 bases of the junction left unmatched. The CDR3 region has the DNA TGTGCCAGCAGCTTAGCTACGGGCACAGGGGGCTGGAGTGAAAAACTGTTTTTT. This codes for CASSLATGTGGWSEKLFF.

This clone is a singleton in its sample. Without the conserved terminal phenylalanine or tryptophan, this CDR3 likely stems from a read error. The genes are TRBV11-2 and TRBJ2-7; possibly TRBD1 for D (6 bases). The CDR3 extends over 13 amino acids. CDR1 and CDR2 (germline): SGHAT, FQNNGV. V was cut by 2 bases and J by 2 bases, with 7 bases left in between. CDR3 protein: CASSLTGTYEQYL. CDR3 bases: TGTGCCAGCAGCTTAACAGGGACCTACGAGCAGTACTTA.

The chain is built from TRBV5-6 and TRBJ1-1; D is undetermined. Trimming removed 2 bases at V and 2 bases at J, with 10 bases between. The CDR3 length is 14 residues. Per germline, CDR1 SGHDT and CDR2 YYEEEE. This chain's CDR3 is CASSFGLSNTEAFF. In DNA form, the CDR3 reads TGTGCCAGCAGCTTCGGGCTATCTAACACTGAAGCTTTCTTT.

The chain is built from TRBV6-4 and TRBJ2-2; 9 nucleotides line up with TRBD1. CDR1 and CDR2 (germline): MRHNA, SNTAGT. The CDR3 length is 15 residues. The V and J ends lost 6 bases and 4 bases, in that order; junction bases with no gene match: 6. Here the CDR3 DNA reads TGTGCCAGCAGCCAGGGGACAGGGAGCACCGGGGAGCTGTTTTTT. It is translated as CASSQGTGSTGELFF.

Note on this clone: Other DNA sequences in this sample translate to the same CDR3. V gene TRBV7-2 combines with J gene TRBJ1-5; TRBD1 aligns across 7 bases. Per the germline V gene, CDR1 is SGHTA and CDR2 is FQGNSA. Germline trimming cut 3 bases from V and 4 bases from J; bases unmatched to any gene: 3. This CDR3 is built from 14 residues. CDR3 DNA sequence: TGTGCCAGCAGCTTCAGGGACAGTAATCAGCCCCAGCATTTT. Translated, it gives CASSFRDSNQPQHF. The entire variable domain, with the rest obtained from reference TRBV7-2 and TRBJ1-5, is as follows: GAGVSQSPSNKVTEKGKDVELRCDPISGHTALYWYRQSLGQGLEFLIYFQGNSAPDKSGLPSDRFSAERTGGSVSTLTIQRTQQEDSAVYLCASSFRDSNQPQHFGDGTRLSIL.

Details on this clone: The sample has other DNA sequences that encode this CDR3 too. The V gene is TRBV29-1, the J gene TRBJ1-1; D might be TRBD1 (6 bases). In germline, CDR1 is SQVTM, CDR2 ANQGSEA. Trimming shortened V by 5 bases and J by 5 bases, and 12 bases separated the two germline ends. CDR3 size: 12 residues. This CDR3 reads CSVLRGGTEAFF. CDR3 DNA: TGCAGCGTTCTCAGGGGAGGGACTGAAGCTTTCTTT.

The chain links TRBV5-5 to TRBJ1-5, with 10 positions matching TRBD1. Germline V CDR1 and CDR2: SGHKS, YYEKEE (reference sequence). This CDR3 contains 16 residues. Trimming at V came to 3 bases and at J to 6 bases, leaving 9 bases not matched to a gene. In DNA, the CDR3 is TGTGCCAGCAGCTGGGCCTGGACAGGGGGTAGTCAGCCCCAGCATTTT. Its translation: CASSWAWTGGSQPQHF.

On this clone itself: This specimen includes other DNA sequences encoding the same CDR3. J is TRBJ2-7 and V is TRBV11-2; D possibly corresponds to TRBD2 (6 bases). The CDR3 is made up of 13 amino acids. The germline V gene has CDR1 SGHAT and CDR2 FQNNGV. V was cut by 1 base and J by 3 bases, with 7 bases left in between. CDR3 DNA: TGTGCCAGCAGCTTAGGACTAGGCTACGAGCAGTACTTC. Protein sequence: CASSLGLGYEQYF.

This clone was detected a few times. V gene TRBV2 combines with J gene TRBJ1-4; D is unresolved. The germline CDR1 and CDR2 sequences are SNHLY and FYNNEI. The CDR3 is made up of 15 amino acids. V lost 2 bases and J 5 bases, leaving 12 bases between the germline ends. The DNA of the CDR3 is TGTGCCAGCAGTGAACAACTGACGAAGAATGAAAAACTGTTTTTT. It specifies CASSEQLTKNEKLFF. Variable domain in full (rest from reference TRBV2 and TRBJ1-4): EPEVTQTPSHQVTQMGQEVILRCVPISNHLYFYWYRQILGQKVEFLVSFYNNEISEKSEIFDDQFSVERPDGSNFTLKIRSTKLEDSAMYFCASSEQLTKNEKLFFGSGTQLSVL.

The rearrangement links TRBV10-3 to TRBJ1-3; 7 bases are shared with TRBD1. Germline V lookup: CDR1 ENHRY, CDR2 SYGVKD. J lost 0 bases, V lost 3 bases, and 8 bases had no gene match. The CDR3 is made up of 17 amino acids. The CDR3 here is CAISDPNRGSSGNTIYF. CDR3 nucleotide sequence: TGTGCCATCAGTGACCCGAACAGGGGAAGCTCTGGAAACACCATATATTTT.

The rearrangement joins TRBV28 to TRBJ2-3, with 11 bases identical to TRBD2. CDR1 and CDR2 (germline): MDHEN, SYDVKM. The V and J ends lost 5 bases and 4 bases, in that order; junction bases with no gene match: 5. This CDR3 is 15 amino acids long. The CDR3 region is CASSQLAGDADTQYF. The DNA of the CDR3 is TGTGCCAGCAGTCAACTAGCGGGAGACGCAGATACGCAGTATTTT. The variable domain in full, with the rest retrieved from reference TRBV28 and TRBJ2-3, is DVKVTQSSRYLVKRTGEKVFLECVQDMDHENMFWYRQDPGLGLRLIYFSYDVKMKEKGDIPEGYSVSREKKERFSLILESASTNQTSMYLCASSQLAGDADTQYFGPGTRLTVL.

CDR3 sequence reads: CASRNFLPTDTQYF. The DNA for the CDR3 is TGTGCCAGCAGGAACTTTCTCCCCACAGATACGCAGTATTTT. The rearrangement joins TRBV6-1 to TRBJ2-3, with D unresolved. Germline CDR1 is MNHNS and CDR2 is SASEGT. This CDR3 is built from 14 residues. The V end lost 6 bases, the J end lost 2 bases, and 12 bases lay between the germline ends.

This chain connects TRBV27 to TRBJ1-3, with unresolved D. There are 17 residues in the CDR3. V was shortened by 5 bases and J by 0 bases, with 17 bases between the two germline ends. The germline CDR1 and CDR2 sequences are MNHEY and SMNVEV (reference sequence). The CDR3 DNA sequence: TGTGCCAGCAGTCCGGTCCCCCGGGGTCGCTCTGGAAACACCATATATTTT. Its protein is CASSPVPRGRSGNTIYF.

This clone was detected many times. The rearrangement links TRBV2 to TRBJ2-2; TRBD1 might be the D (5 bases). Per germline, CDR1 SNHLY and CDR2 FYNNEI. Trimming removed 3 bases from V and 2 bases from J, with 13 bases in between. This CDR3 is 16 amino acids long. In DNA, the CDR3 is TGTGCCAGCAGTGATCCCCCAGGGTTAAACACCGGGGAGCTGTTTTTT. This encodes CASSDPPGLNTGELFF.

This clone has more than one count but fewer than ten. This chain uses TRBV7-2 with TRBJ2-7; D remains ambiguous. Per germline, CDR1 SGHTA and CDR2 FQGNSA. The CDR3 extends over 12 amino acids. V was clipped by 4 bases and J by 7 bases, with 11 bases between them. In nucleotides, the CDR3 is TGTGCCAGCAGCTCTCAGTGGAAGGAGCAGTACTTC. Translation gives CASSSQWKEQYF.